The rows below give T cell receptor beta chains drawn from one sample of a study of cytomegalovirus exposure and HLA in healthy donors. Using immunoSEQ multiplex PCR, the repertoire was profiled, and TCRdb retains in-frame clones only, with some absent. The sample carries some 130,000 clones, approximately 80% recorded once. Sequencing used PBMCs. These receptors were collected from a man between 25 and 39 years old in good health and CMV-seropositive. Each CDR3 is given with its conserved first and last residue. The D gene is left open where the match is weak. Clone size, where shown, is once, few, many, or a class for clones that have expanded.

D gene	V gene	clone size	CDR3 length	J gene	CDR3 DNA	CDR3 protein
TRBD1	TRBV9	NA	15	TRBJ2-2	TGTGCCAGCAGGCCAGGGGGCGCACACACCGGGGAGCTGTTTTTT	CASRPGGAHTGELFF
TRBD1	TRBV5-6	NA	16	TRBJ2-7	TGTGCCAGCAGCTTTGGGACAGGTGAAAGCTCCTACGAGCAGTACTTC	CASSFGTGESSYEQYF
TRBD1	TRBV7-9	NA	15	TRBJ1-1	TGTGCCAGCAGCTCACAGGGGGCGGGGAACACTGAAGCTTTCTTT	CASSSQGAGNTEAFF
TRBD2	TRBV4-2	once	16	TRBJ2-2	TGTGCCAGCTCATGGGGGACTAGCGCGAACACCGGGGAGCTGTTTTTT	CASSWGTSANTGELFF
NA	TRBV29-1	NA	12	TRBJ1-1	TGCAGCGTTGCACGGGGGAACACTGAAGCTTTCTTT	CSVARGNTEAFF
NA	TRBV30	NA	12	TRBJ1-3	TGTGCCTGGAGAGGGACTAAAAACGCCATATATTTT	CAWRGTKNAIYF
NA	TRBV6-1	once	13	TRBJ1-2	TGTGCCAGCAGTGAACTGGGAGTCTATGGCTACACCTTC	CASSELGVYGYTF
TRBD1	TRBV30	many	18	TRBJ1-5	TGTGCCTGGAGTGCCCGGACAGGGGTAAATATGGGCAATCAGCCCCAGCATTTT	CAWSARTGVNMGNQPQHF
TRBD1	TRBV29-1	many	14	TRBJ1-4	TGCAGCGTTCGACAGGGAGGTATAGGTGAAAAACTGTTTTTT	CSVRQGGIGEKLFF
NA	TRBV11-1	NA	16	TRBJ2-7	TGTGCCAGCAGCTTAGAGTCATCGCGGTCCCCCTACGAGCAGTACTTC	CASSLESSRSPYEQYF
NA	TRBV5-4	NA	13	TRBJ1-1	TGTGCCAGCAGCTTGGATCGGGGGACTGAAGCTTTCTTT	CASSLDRGTEAFF
NA	TRBV29-1	many	12	TRBJ1-1	TGCAGCGTTGATTCGGGGAACACTGAAGCTTTCTTT	CSVDSGNTEAFF
NA	TRBV30	many	11	TRBJ1-1	TGTGCCTGGGGACTGGGGACTGAAGCTTTCTTT	CAWGLGTEAFF
TRBD2	TRBV9	NA	15	TRBJ2-3	TGTGCCAGCAGCGTAGAACGGGGGGGCCAAGATACGCAGTATTTT	CASSVERGGQDTQYF
NA	TRBV9	NA	14	TRBJ2-7	TGTGCCAGCAGCGTAGGTGTTGGGGGAGGCGAGCAGTACTTC	CASSVGVGGGEQYF
NA	TRBV5-4	once	14	TRBJ2-7	TGTGCCAGCAGCTTGCCGGGGAGCTCCTACGAGCAGTACTTC	CASSLPGSSYEQYF
NA	TRBV6-5	NA	13	TRBJ2-7	TGTGCCAGCATCAATAGAGGGGGCTACGAGCAGTACTTC	CASINRGGYEQYF
TRBD1	TRBV7-2	NA	16	TRBJ2-2	TGTGCCAGCAGCATGACCGGGACAGGGACTCCCGGGGAGCTGTTTTTT	CASSMTGTGTPGELFF
TRBD2	TRBV7-8	NA	16	TRBJ2-3	TGTGCCAGCAGCCAATGGGGCGGGGGGGACACAGATACGCAGTATTTT	CASSQWGGGDTDTQYF
NA	TRBV5-1	NA	11	TRBJ2-7	TGCGCCAGCAGCCAGGGCTACGAGCAGTACTTC	CASSQGYEQYF
TRBD1	TRBV27	NA	15	TRBJ1-5	TGTGCCAGCAGTCCATTTACAGGGGATTACCAGCCCCAGCATTTT	CASSPFTGDYQPQHF
NA	TRBV27	NA	13	TRBJ2-2	TGTGCCAGCAGTTTAGAGGGTGGCGGGGAGCTGTTTTTT	CASSLEGGGELFF
TRBD1	TRBV6-1	NA	16	TRBJ1-2	TGTGCCAGCAGTGAAGCCCGCAGGACAGGGGGCCGTGGCTACACCTTC	CASSEARRTGGRGYTF
NA	TRBV2	few	12	TRBJ2-7	TGTGCCAGCAGCCAGGGGGGCCACGAGCAGTACTTC	CASSQGGHEQYF
TRBD1	TRBV30	many	14	TRBJ1-2	TGTGCCGGGAACGCAGGGGGGTTTGACTATGGCTACACCTTC	CAGNAGGFDYGYTF
NA	TRBV7-9	NA	16	TRBJ1-6	TGTGCCAGCAGCTCGGGAGGGGGTGAATTTAATTCACCCCTCCACTTT	CASSSGGGEFNSPLHF
TRBD1	TRBV7-3	NA	14	TRBJ2-7	TGTGCCAGCAGCTTAACCCGGGACAGCTACGAGCAGTACTTC	CASSLTRDSYEQYF
NA	TRBV28	few	13	TRBJ1-2	TGTGCCAGCAGTTTAAGGGGGGGTTATGGCTACACCTTC	CASSLRGGYGYTF
TRBD1	TRBV27	NA	15	TRBJ1-2	TGTGCCAGCAGTTTATCGACAGGGGGCCACTATGGCTACACCTTC	CASSLSTGGHYGYTF
TRBD2	TRBV7-2	NA	16	TRBJ2-1	TGTGCCAGCATTAAAGGCCCCGGACTAGCGGGCTATGAGCAGTTCTTC	CASIKGPGLAGYEQFF
TRBD1	TRBV7-2	NA	15	TRBJ2-3	TGTGCCAGCAGCTTAGCCGGGACAGGCGCAGATACGCAGTATTTT	CASSLAGTGADTQYF
TRBD2	TRBV19	NA	15	TRBJ2-5	TGTGCCAGTAGTATCTTAGCGGGGGGGCTTGAGACCCAGTACTTC	CASSILAGGLETQYF
NA	TRBV6-5	NA	14	TRBJ2-7	TGTGCCAGCAGTTACTCGAGAAGTACCTACGAGCAGTACTTC	CASSYSRSTYEQYF
NA	TRBV28	NA	15	TRBJ2-7	TGTGCCAGCAGTTACAAGCCGTTCGGCCAGGGAGAGCAGTACTTC	CASSYKPFGQGEQYF
NA	TRBV11-2	once	13	TRBJ1-5	TGTGCCAGCAGCTTTAGAGAGTATCAGCCCCAGCATTTT	CASSFREYQPQHF